The TCR beta chain described here comes from a study of long-term antiretroviral therapy in people with HIV. Study-wide points: Post-ART samples showed increased diversity that remained below transplant donor control levels.

In this sample, this clone turned up a few times. Its antigen is still unknown. Researchers report immunoSEQ v3.0 was run at survey level. The protocol was immunoSEQ multiplex PCR, while the TCRdb copy is restricted to in-frame clones and leaves out a portion. There are about 23,000 clones in the sample; around 81% occur only once, and more than 9% lies in the top ten. Sequenced here: unsorted PBMCs, sampled 1.6 years after starting antiretroviral therapy. This TCR was sampled from a man aged 40-50 years with HIV.

In DNA form, the CDR3 reads TGTGCCTGGAGTGGTAGACCTCTCTACGAGCAGTACTTC. The encoded protein is CAWSGRPLYEQYF. The chain recombines TRBV30 with TRBJ2-7; no definite D call. Trimming took off 1 base at V and 3 bases at J, with 10 bases between the two ends. Germline lookup yields CDR1 GTSNPN and CDR2 SVGIG (reference sequence). The CDR3 length is 13 residues.